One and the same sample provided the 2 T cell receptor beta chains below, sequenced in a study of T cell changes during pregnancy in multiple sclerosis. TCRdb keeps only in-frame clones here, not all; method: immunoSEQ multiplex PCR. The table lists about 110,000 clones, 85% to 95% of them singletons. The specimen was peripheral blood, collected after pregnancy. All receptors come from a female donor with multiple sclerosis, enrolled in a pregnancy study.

CDR3 sequence: CASSLGGLMNTEAFF. The CDR3 DNA reads TGTGCCAGCAGTTTAGGGGGACTTATGAACACTGAAGCTTTCTTT. The chain recombines TRBV28 with TRBJ1-1, with D perhaps TRBD1 (5 bases). Germline V CDR1 and CDR2: MDHEN, SYDVKM. The V and J ends lost 2 bases and 0 bases respectively, with 10 bases between them. The length of the CDR3 is 15 residues.

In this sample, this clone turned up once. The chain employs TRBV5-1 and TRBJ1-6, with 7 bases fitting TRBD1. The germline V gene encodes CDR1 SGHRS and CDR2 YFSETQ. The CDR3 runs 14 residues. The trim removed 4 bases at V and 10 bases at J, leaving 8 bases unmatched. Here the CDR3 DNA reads TGCGCCAGCAGCCCAAGCACAGGGGAGTCACCCCTCCACTTT. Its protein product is CASSPSTGESPLHF. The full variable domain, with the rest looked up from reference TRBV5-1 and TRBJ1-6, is KAGVTQTPRYLIKTRGQQVTLSCSPISGHRSVSWYQQTPGQGLQFLFEYFSETQRNKGNFPGRFSGRQFSNSRSEMNVSTLELGDSALYLCASSPSTGESPLHFGNGTRLTVT.